This is a list of T cell receptor beta chains from one sample in a study of T cell responses to AZD1222 COVID-19 vaccine. Only in-frame clones appear in the TCRdb table, and some are missing; sequencing was by immunoSEQ multiplex PCR. The sample yields over 120,000 clones, about nine tenths seen once. The source material was peripheral blood, sampled on day 0 of AZD1222 vaccination. These receptors were obtained from an adult in good health. Both conserved end residues are part of each CDR3. Each record gives: V gene, D gene, clone size, J gene, CDR3 protein, CDR3 DNA. The D gene is left open where the match is weak. Rows may omit the clone size; those that give it use once, few, many or a size class.

>TRBV6-1|TRBD1|NA|TRBJ1-2
CASSERTGYPPGYTF
TGTGCCAGCAGTGAAAGGACAGGATACCCCCCTGGCTACACCTTC
>TRBV19|TRBD2|once|TRBJ2-2
CASSGLAGGIRAGELFF
TGTGCCAGTAGTGGACTAGCGGGAGGGATCAGGGCCGGGGAGCTGTTTTTT
>TRBV18|TRBD1|NA|TRBJ2-1
CASSPPHRGESNEQFF
TGTGCCAGCTCACCACCTCACAGGGGGGAATCCAATGAGCAGTTCTTC
>TRBV10-2|TRBD1|NA|TRBJ1-5
CASGGQGAGQPQHF
TGCGCCAGCGGGGGACAGGGGGCCGGGCAGCCCCAGCATTTT
>TRBV7-6|TRBD1|once|TRBJ2-7
CASSPWTGSSYEQYF
TGTGCCAGCAGCCCCTGGACAGGAAGCTCCTACGAGCAGTACTTC
>TRBV4-1|NA|NA|TRBJ1-4
CASSLRPHEKLFF
TGCGCCAGCAGCCTCCGGCCCCATGAAAAACTGTTTTTT
>TRBV9|TRBD1|NA|TRBJ2-1
CASSARDRGNNEQFF
TGTGCCAGCAGCGCCCGGGACAGGGGAAACAATGAGCAGTTCTTC
>TRBV19|NA|NA|TRBJ2-7
CASNDGLNHEQYF
TGTGCCAGTAATGATGGCCTGAACCACGAGCAGTACTTC
>TRBV7-2|NA|once|TRBJ2-7
CASSPSAGAHYEQYF
TGTGCCAGCAGCCCCTCAGCGGGCGCTCACTACGAGCAGTACTTC
>TRBV4-1|NA|NA|TRBJ1-4
CASSARNEKLFF
TGCGCCAGCAGCGCCAGGAATGAAAAACTGTTTTTT
>TRBV15|NA|NA|TRBJ2-3
CATSGPTGAAVGLGSDTQYF
TGTGCCACCAGCGGCCCCACGGGGGCAGCGGTTGGTCTTGGGTCAGATACGCAGTATTTT
>TRBV9|TRBD1|NA|TRBJ2-7
CASSVGDRSSYEQYF
TGTGCCAGCAGCGTAGGGGACAGAAGCTCCTACGAGCAGTACTTC
>TRBV28|NA|once|TRBJ1-5
CASSLSVRVIQPQHF
TGTGCCAGCAGTTTATCTGTCAGGGTTATTCAGCCCCAGCATTTT
>TRBV11-2|NA|NA|TRBJ2-1
CASSRGGTYNEQFF
TGTGCCAGCAGCCGAGGGGGAACCTACAATGAGCAGTTCTTC
>TRBV19|NA|NA|TRBJ2-5
CASSSRVEGTQYF
TGTGCCAGTAGTTCCCGGGTGGAAGGGACCCAGTACTTC
>TRBV21-1|NA|NA|TRBJ1-4
CASSPGPYNEKLFF
TGTGCCAGCAGCCCTGGACCTTATAATGAAAAACTGTTTTTT
>TRBV19|NA|NA|TRBJ2-1
CASSIAYNEQFF
TGTGCCAGTAGTATCGCCTACAATGAGCAGTTCTTC
>TRBV7-9|NA|once|TRBJ2-7
CASSRGLRERQYF
TGTGCCAGCAGCCGAGGACTGAGGGAGCGGCAGTACTTC
>TRBV19|NA|NA|TRBJ1-2
CASKETDNYGYTF
TGTGCGAGTAAGGAGACGGACAACTATGGCTACACCTTC
>TRBV5-4|TRBD1|NA|TRBJ1-6
CASRLGAGGNSPLHF
TGTGCCAGCAGGTTAGGGGCAGGGGGTAATTCACCCCTCCACTTT
>TRBV7-8|TRBD1|NA|TRBJ1-5
CASSPSLTGTANSNQPQHF
TGTGCCAGCAGCCCGAGCCTTACCGGGACAGCGAATAGCAATCAGCCCCAGCATTTT
>TRBV2|NA|NA|TRBJ2-5
CASISEARQETQYF
TGTGCCAGCATTTCGGAGGCCCGCCAAGAGACCCAGTACTTC
>TRBV6-1|NA|NA|TRBJ2-3
CASSEAVGVYTDTQYF
TGTGCCAGCAGTGAAGCGGTGGGGGTTTACACAGATACGCAGTATTTT
>TRBV28|TRBD2|NA|TRBJ2-1
CASRPGTRDEQFF
TGTGCCAGCAGGCCTGGGACTAGGGATGAGCAGTTCTTC
>TRBV19|NA|NA|TRBJ2-5
CASSKDSGLRETQYF
TGTGCCAGTAGTAAAGATTCAGGGTTGAGAGAGACCCAGTACTTC
>TRBV4-1|NA|NA|TRBJ1-4
CASSLTPGRSNEKLFF
TGCGCCAGCAGCCTCACACCGGGACGGAGTAATGAAAAACTGTTTTTT
>TRBV7-9|TRBD1|NA|TRBJ2-7
CASTAWTGSSYEQYF
TGTGCCAGCACCGCCTGGACAGGGAGCTCCTACGAGCAGTACTTC
>TRBV7-8|TRBD1|NA|TRBJ1-5
CASSPDRDQPQHF
TGTGCCAGCAGCCCGGACAGGGATCAGCCCCAGCATTTT
>TRBV29-1|NA|NA|TRBJ2-2
CSVAPNTGELFF
TGCAGCGTTGCCCCGAACACCGGGGAGCTGTTTTTT
>TRBV10-2|TRBD1|NA|TRBJ2-7
CASSADRVVDEQYF
TGCGCCAGCAGCGCGGACAGGGTTGTCGACGAGCAGTACTTC
>TRBV15|NA|once|TRBJ2-2
CATSRNTGELFF
TGTGCCACCAGCAGGAACACCGGGGAGCTGTTTTTT
>TRBV3-1/TRBV3-2|NA|NA|TRBJ1-2
CASSQFGTVLTNYGYTF
TGTGCCAGCAGCCAATTCGGAACCGTGCTTACTAACTATGGCTACACCTTC
>TRBV5-1|NA|NA|TRBJ2-1
CASSPPIGQGHSYNEQFF
TGCGCCAGCAGCCCCCCCATAGGCCAGGGTCATTCCTACAATGAGCAGTTCTTC
>TRBV24-1|NA|NA|TRBJ1-2
CATSETGNYGYTF
TGTGCCACCAGTGAGACAGGAAACTATGGCTACACCTTC
>TRBV14|NA|once|TRBJ2-1
CASSLRDKYNEQFF
TGTGCCAGCAGCCTTCGGGACAAGTACAATGAGCAGTTCTTC
>TRBV5-4|NA|NA|TRBJ1-1
CASSPWSGNTEAFF
TGTGCCAGCAGCCCTTGGTCCGGGAACACTGAAGCTTTCTTT
>TRBV19|NA|NA|TRBJ1-3
CASSISATSGNTIYF
TGTGCCAGTAGTATTAGTGCTACCTCTGGAAACACCATATATTTT
>TRBV9|TRBD1|NA|TRBJ1-2
CASSVVVRGINGYTF
TGTGCCAGCAGCGTAGTGGTCAGGGGGATTAATGGCTACACCTTC
>TRBV7-7|TRBD1|NA|TRBJ2-1
CASSPGTGSHNEQFF
TGTGCTAGCAGCCCCGGGACAGGGTCTCACAATGAGCAGTTCTTC
>TRBV7-2|TRBD2|NA|TRBJ2-3
CASSRTSGGASTDTQYF
TGTGCCAGCAGCCGGACTAGCGGGGGCGCTAGCACAGATACGCAGTATTTT
>TRBV14|TRBD1|NA|TRBJ2-5
CASSQNRGSGETQYF
TGTGCCAGCAGCCAAAACAGGGGCTCGGGGGAGACCCAGTACTTC
>TRBV6-5|NA|NA|TRBJ2-7
CASSYSRRLYEQYF
TGTGCCAGCAGTTACTCAAGACGGCTCTACGAGCAGTACTTC
>TRBV5-4|NA|NA|TRBJ2-3
CASSLHRVSTDTQYF
TGTGCCAGCAGCTTACACAGGGTCAGCACAGATACGCAGTATTTT
>TRBV7-6|NA|NA|TRBJ2-3
CASSLGEGHATDTQYF
TGTGCCAGCAGCTTAGGTGAAGGACACGCCACAGATACGCAGTATTTT
>TRBV18|NA|NA|TRBJ2-3
CASGPSSASDTQYF
TGTGCCAGCGGACCCTCTAGCGCTTCAGATACGCAGTATTTT
>TRBV2|NA|once|TRBJ2-4
CASSTLDWTNPKNIQYF
TGTGCCAGCAGCACACTCGACTGGACAAACCCAAAAAACATTCAGTACTTC